This TCR beta chain was sequenced during a study of cytomegalovirus exposure and HLA in healthy donors. Study background: Around 78 million unique TCRs, all from HLA-typed donors, were included in an early release of the data.

The CDR3 extends over 15 amino acids. Trimming took 8 bases from V and 0 from J, leaving 11 bases between them. The germline V gene has CDR1 SEHNR and CDR2 FQNEAQ (reference sequence). This clone was seen only a few times. Both 60 Vbeta primers and 13 Jbeta primers went into the PCR. Data came from immunoSEQ multiplex PCR; TCRdb stores just in-frame clones and leaves some out. Of 150,000 to 200,000 clones in the sample, around 83% are singletons; the top ten hold roughly 1.5%. The chain employs TRBV7-9 and TRBJ2-6; the D is unclear. The sample comprised PBMCs. The sequence was obtained from a woman aged 18 to 35 in good health and CMV-seronegative. CDR3 amino acids: CASPPTGSGANVLTF. CDR3 nucleotide sequence: TGTGCCAGCCCCCCTACTGGCTCTGGGGCCAACGTCCTGACTTTC.